Included here is one T cell receptor (beta chain) sequence, with context. What it recognizes is unknown. This sample stems from a study of T cell responses to AZD1222 COVID-19 vaccine. Study-wide results and limits: The donors showed a predominance of white British ancestry and of females, with possible underestimation of clonal diversity.

This CDR3 region has 14 residues. V gave up 4 bases and J gave up 2 bases, with 12 bases separating them. CDR1 and CDR2 from the germline V gene are SGDLS and YYNGEE. TCRdb's copy holds only in-frame clones and misses some; the assay was immunoSEQ multiplex PCR. The table shows around 120,000 clones, with 86% occurring only once. This sequence originates from an adult who received the AZD1222 COVID-19 vaccine. The rearrangement uses TRBV9 and TRBJ2-5, with D maybe TRBD1 (6 bases). Specimen: peripheral blood, collected 28 days after the second AZD1222 dose. The CDR3 DNA sequence: TGTGCCAGCAGCCCTCAAGGGGGACAAGAGACCCAGTACTTC. Translation gives CASSPQGGQETQYF.